This T cell receptor (beta chain) was observed in a study of blood T cell repertoires in COVID-19. Study as a whole: The analysed material was cDNA or gDNA that came from T cells, B-cell-depleted T cells, or PBMCs.

Trimming took 3 bases from V and 4 from J, leaving 7 bases between them. The CDR3 runs to 13 residues. From germline, CDR1 is LGHDT and CDR2 YNNKEL (reference sequence). Some clones are missing from TCRdb's copy, which holds only in-frame ones; the method was immunoSEQ multiplex PCR. Of 80,000 to 95,000 clones in the sample, around 75% were seen once. V is TRBV3-1 (or the pseudogene TRBV3-2) and J is TRBJ1-5; D is uncertain. The sequencing sample was made of peripheral blood. The TCR originated in a woman between 50 and 59 years old with acute or convalescent COVID-19. CDR3 region: CASSHGRNQPQHF. CDR3 in DNA: TGTGCCAGCAGCCATGGCAGGAATCAGCCCCAGCATTTT.